The TCR beta chain described here comes from a study of T cells expressing NK-cell markers. Study in general: From sorted CD3+CD56+NKG2C+, CD3+CD56+NKG2C- and CD3+CD56-NKG2C+ T cells came the TCR beta repertoires. Notes on the study in general: Several donors had dominant NKG2C+ clonotypes that comprised about 1.0-7.0% of their CD8+ T cells.

Germline CDR1 and CDR2: DFQATT and SNEGSKA (reference sequence). The CDR3 has 15 residues. Reanalyzing the 5' RACE reads, TCRdb keeps one entry per CDR3 protein, without DNA. This listing includes about 460,000 distinct CDR3 sequences. Remarks on this clonotype: Its antigen is still unknown.

Sequenced material: blood T cells: a sorted CD56 or NKG2C T cell subset, CD4+ or CD8+ T cells, or bulk PBMC T cells (not recorded which). J is TRBJ1-6 and V is TRBV20-1. The receptor comes from a woman aged 50 to 65 in good health. CDR3 sequence reads: CSARDSQTAASPLHF.